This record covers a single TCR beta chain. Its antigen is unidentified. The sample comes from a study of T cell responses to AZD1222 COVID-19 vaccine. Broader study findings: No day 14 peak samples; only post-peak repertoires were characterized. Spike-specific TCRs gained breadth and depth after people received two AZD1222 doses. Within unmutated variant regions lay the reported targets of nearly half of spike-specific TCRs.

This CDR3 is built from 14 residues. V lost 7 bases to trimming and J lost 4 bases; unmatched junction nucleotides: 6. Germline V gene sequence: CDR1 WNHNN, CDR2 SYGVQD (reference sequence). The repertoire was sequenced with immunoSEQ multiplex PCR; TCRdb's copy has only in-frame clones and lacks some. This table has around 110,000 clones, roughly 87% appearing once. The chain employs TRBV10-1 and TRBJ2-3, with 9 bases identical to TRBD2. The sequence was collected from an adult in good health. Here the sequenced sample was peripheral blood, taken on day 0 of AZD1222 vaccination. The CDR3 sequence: CASIRAGGSDTQYF. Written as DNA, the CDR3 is TGCGCCAGCATAAGGGCGGGAGGGTCAGATACGCAGTATTTT.